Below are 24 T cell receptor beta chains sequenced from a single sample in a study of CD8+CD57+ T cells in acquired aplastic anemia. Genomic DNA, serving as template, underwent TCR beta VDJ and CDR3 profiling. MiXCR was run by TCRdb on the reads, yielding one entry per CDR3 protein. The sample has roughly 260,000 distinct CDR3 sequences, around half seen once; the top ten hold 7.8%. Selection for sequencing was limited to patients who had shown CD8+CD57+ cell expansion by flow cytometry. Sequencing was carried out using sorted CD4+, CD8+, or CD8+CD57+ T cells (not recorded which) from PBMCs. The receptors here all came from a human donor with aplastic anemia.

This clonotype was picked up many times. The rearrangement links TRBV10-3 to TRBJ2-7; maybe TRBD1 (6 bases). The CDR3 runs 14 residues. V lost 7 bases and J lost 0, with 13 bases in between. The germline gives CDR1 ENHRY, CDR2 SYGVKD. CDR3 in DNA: TGTGCCATCAATGGGGACACCCCCTCCTACGAGCAGTACTTC. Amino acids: CAINGDTPSYEQYF.

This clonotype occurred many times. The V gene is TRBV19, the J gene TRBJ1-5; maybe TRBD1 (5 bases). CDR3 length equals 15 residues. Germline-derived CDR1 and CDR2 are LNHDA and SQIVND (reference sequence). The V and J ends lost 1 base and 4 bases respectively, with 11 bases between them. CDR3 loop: CASSIASTENQPQHF. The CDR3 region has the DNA TGTGCCAGTAGTATAGCATCGACAGAAAATCAGCCCCAGCATTTT. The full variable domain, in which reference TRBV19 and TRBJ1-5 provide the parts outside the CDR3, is DGGITQSPKYLFRKEGQNVTLSCEQNLNHDAMYWYRQDPGQGLRLIYYSQIVNDFQKGDIAEGYSVSREKKESFPLTVTSAQKNPTAFYLCASSIASTENQPQHFGDGTRLSIL.

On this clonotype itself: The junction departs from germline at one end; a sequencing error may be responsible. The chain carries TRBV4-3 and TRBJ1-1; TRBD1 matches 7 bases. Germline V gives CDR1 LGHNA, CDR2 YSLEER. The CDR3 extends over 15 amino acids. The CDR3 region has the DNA TGCGCCAGCAGCCCGAGGACAGGAATGAACACTGAAGTTTTCTTT. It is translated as CASSPRTGMNTEVFF.

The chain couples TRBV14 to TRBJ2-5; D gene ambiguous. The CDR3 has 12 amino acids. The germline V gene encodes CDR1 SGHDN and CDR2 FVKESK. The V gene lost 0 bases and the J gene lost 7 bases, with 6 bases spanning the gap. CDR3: CASSQDRRTQYF. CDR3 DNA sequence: TGTGCCAGCAGCCAAGATCGTCGGACCCAGTACTTC.

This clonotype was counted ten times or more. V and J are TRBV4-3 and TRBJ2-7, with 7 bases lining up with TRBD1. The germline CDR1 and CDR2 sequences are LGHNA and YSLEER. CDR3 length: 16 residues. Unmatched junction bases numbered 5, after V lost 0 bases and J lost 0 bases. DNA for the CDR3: TGCGCCAGCAGCCAAGAGATCGACAGGGCCTCCTACGAGCAGTACTTC. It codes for CASSQEIDRASYEQYF.

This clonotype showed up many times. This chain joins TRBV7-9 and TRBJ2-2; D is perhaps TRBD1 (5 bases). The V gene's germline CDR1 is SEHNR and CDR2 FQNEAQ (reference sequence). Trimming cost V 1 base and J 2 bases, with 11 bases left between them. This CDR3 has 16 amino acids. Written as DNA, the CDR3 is TGTGCCAGCAGCTTAGTTTCCCAGGGAAACACCGGGGAGCTGTTTTTT. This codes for CASSLVSQGNTGELFF. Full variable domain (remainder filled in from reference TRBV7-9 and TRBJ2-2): DTGVSQNPRHKITKRGQNVTFRCDPISEHNRLYWYRQTLGQGPEFLTYFQNEAQLEKSRLLSDRFSAERPKGSFSTLEIQRTEQGDSAMYLCASSLVSQGNTGELFFGEGSRLTVL.

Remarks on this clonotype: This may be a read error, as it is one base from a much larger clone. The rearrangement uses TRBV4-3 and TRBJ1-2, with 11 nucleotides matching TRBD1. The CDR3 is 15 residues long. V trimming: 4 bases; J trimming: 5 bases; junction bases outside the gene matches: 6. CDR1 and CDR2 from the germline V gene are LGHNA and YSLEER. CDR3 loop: CASSREGQGVYGYTF. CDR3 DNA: TGCGCCAGCAGCCGAGAGGGACAGGGGGTTTATGGCTACACCTTC.

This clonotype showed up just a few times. CDR3 sequence reads: CATSRGDNEQFF. The CDR3 nucleotides read TGTGCCACCAGCAGAGGGGACAATGAGCAGTTCTTC. The gene calls are TRBV15 and TRBJ2-1; D gene ambiguous. Germline loops: CDR1 LNHNV, CDR2 YYDKDF (reference sequence). The CDR3 covers 12 residues. The V gene lost 1 base and the J gene lost 5 bases, with 3 bases spanning the gap.

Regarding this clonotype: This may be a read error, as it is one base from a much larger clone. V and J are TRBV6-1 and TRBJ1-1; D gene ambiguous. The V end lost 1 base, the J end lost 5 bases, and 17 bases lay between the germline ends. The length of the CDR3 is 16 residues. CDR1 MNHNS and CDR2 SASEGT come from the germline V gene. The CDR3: CASSEGGVSRGTEAFF. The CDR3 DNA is TGTGCCAGCAGTGAAGGTGGGGTGAGTAGAGGAACTGAAGCTTTCTTT.

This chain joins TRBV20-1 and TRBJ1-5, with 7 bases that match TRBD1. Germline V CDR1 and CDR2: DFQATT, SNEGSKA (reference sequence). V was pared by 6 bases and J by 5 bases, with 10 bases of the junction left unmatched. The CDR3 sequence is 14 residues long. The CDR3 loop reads CSALDRRADQPQHF. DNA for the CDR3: TGCAGTGCCTTGGACAGGAGGGCGGATCAGCCCCAGCATTTT.

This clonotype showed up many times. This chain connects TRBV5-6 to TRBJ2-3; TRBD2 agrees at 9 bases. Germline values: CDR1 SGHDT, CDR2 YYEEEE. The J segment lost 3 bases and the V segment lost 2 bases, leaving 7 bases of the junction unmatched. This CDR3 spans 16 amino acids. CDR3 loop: CASSFWREGWTDTQYF. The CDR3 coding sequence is TGTGCCAGCAGCTTTTGGCGGGAGGGGTGGACAGATACGCAGTATTTT.

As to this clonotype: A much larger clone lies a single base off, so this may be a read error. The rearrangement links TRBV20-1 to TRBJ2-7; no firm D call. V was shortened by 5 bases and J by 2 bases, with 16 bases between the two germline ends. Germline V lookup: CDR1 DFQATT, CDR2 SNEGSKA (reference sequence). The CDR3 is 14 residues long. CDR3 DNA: TGCAGTGCTCCCACAACACAGAACCCCTACGAGCAGTACTTC. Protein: CSAPTTQNPYEQYF.

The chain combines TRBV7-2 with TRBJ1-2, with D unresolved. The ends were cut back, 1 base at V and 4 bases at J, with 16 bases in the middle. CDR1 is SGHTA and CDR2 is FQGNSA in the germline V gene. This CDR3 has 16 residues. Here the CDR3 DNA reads TGTGCCAGCAGCTTAGGGCCCTTATCCTCCAGCTATGGCTACACCTTC. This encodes CASSLGPLSSSYGYTF.

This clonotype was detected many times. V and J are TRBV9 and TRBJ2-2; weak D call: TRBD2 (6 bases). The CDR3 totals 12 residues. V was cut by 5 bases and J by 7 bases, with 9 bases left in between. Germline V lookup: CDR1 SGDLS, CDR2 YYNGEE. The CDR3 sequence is CASRGGVGELFF. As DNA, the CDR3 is TGTGCCAGCAGGGGGGGTGTCGGGGAGCTGTTTTTT. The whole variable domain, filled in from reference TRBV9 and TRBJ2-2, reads DSGVTQTPKHLITATGQRVTLRCSPRSGDLSVYWYQQSLDQGLQFLIQYYNGEERAKGNILERFSAQQFPDLHSELNLSSLELGDSALYFCASRGGVGELFFGEGSRLTVL.

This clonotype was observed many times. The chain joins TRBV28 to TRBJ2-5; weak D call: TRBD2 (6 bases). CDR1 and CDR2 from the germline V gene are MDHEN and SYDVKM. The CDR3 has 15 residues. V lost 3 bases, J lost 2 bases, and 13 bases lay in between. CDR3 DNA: TGTGCCAGCAGTTTCGGGCTAGCGTTACAAGAGACCCAGTACTTC. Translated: CASSFGLALQETQYF.

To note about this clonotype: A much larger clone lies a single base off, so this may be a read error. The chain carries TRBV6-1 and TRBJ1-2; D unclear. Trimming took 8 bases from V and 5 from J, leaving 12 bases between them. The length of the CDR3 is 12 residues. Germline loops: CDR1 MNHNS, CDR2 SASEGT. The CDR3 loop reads CASGYSLYGYTF. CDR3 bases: TGTGCCAGCGGTTACAGTCTATATGGCTACACCTTC.

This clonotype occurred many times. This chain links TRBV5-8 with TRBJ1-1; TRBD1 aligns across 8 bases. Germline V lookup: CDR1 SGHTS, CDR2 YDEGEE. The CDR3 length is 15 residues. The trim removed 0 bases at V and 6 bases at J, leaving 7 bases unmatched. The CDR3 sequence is CASSLAQGAWAEAFF. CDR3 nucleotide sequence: TGTGCCAGCAGCTTGGCGCAGGGGGCGTGGGCTGAAGCTTTCTTT.

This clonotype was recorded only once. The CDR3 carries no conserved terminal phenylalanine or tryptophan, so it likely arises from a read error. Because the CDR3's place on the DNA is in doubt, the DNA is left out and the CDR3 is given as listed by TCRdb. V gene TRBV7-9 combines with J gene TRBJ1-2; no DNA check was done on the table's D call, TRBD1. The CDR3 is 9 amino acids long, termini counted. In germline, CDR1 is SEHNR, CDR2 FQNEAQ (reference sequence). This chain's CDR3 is CASSLGYGT.

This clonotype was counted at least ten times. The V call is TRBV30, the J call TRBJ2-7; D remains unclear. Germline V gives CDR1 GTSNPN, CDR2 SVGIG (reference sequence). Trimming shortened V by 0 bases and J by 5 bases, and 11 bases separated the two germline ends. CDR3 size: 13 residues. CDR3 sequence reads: CAWSVTALHEQYF. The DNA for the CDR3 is TGTGCCTGGAGTGTAACGGCGCTCCACGAGCAGTACTTC. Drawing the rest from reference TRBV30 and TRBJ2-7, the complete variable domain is SQTIHQWPATLVQPVGSPLSLECTVEGTSNPNLYWYRQAAGRGLQLLFYSVGIGQISSEVPQNLSASRPQDRQFILSSKKLLLSDSGFYLCAWSVTALHEQYFGPGTRLTVT.

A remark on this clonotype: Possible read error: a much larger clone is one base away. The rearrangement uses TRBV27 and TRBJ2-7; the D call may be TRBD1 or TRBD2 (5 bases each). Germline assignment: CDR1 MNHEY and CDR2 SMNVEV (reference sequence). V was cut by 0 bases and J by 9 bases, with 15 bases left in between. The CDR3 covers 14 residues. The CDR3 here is CASSLSRDRTGQYF. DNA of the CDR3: TGTGCCAGCAGTTTATCCCGGGACCGAACAGGGCAGTACTTC.

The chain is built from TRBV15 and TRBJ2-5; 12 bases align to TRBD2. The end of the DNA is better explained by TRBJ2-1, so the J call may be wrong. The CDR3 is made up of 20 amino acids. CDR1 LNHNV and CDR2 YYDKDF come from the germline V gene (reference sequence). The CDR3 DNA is TGTGCCACCAGCAGAGAGCACCTAGCGGGGGGGCCTAGGTCCTACAATGAGCAGTTCTTC. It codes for CATSREHLAGGPRSYNEQFF.

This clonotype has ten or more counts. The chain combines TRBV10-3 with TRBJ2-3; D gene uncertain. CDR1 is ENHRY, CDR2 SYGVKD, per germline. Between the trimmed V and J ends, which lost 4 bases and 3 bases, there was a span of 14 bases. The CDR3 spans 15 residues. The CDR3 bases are TGTGCCATCAGTGGAGTACGAGGATGGACAGATACGCAGTATTTT. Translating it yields CAISGVRGWTDTQYF.

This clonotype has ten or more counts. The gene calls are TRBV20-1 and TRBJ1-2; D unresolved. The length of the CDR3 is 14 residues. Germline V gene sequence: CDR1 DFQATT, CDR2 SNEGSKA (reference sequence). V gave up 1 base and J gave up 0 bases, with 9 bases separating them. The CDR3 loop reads CSARAKETNYGYTF. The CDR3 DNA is TGCAGTGCTAGAGCAAAGGAGACTAACTATGGCTACACCTTC.

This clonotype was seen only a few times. CDR3 bases: TGTGCCACCACCCCCCGAAAGGTCTTGAGTGAAAAACTGTTTTTT. Its translation is CATTPRKVLSEKLFF. The rearrangement joins TRBV15 to TRBJ1-4, with D unresolved. V lost 7 bases, J lost 7 bases, and 19 bases lay in between. CDR3 length equals 15 residues. CDR1 is LNHNV and CDR2 is YYDKDF in the germline V gene (reference sequence).